The entry below describes one TCR beta chain. Its antigen is unknown. This entry belongs to a study of a mutant IDH1 vaccine in newly diagnosed glioma. The overall study: Treatment recipients were about 62% male and about 40% female, and their mean age was roughly 44 years. Radiotherapy, temozolomide, or both had been given previously, and both were given to most. Study conclusions and caveats: Pseudoprogression seemingly bore no relation to changes in top peripheral T cell clonotypes. Immune responses induced by the vaccine were seen in less than 95% of patients, spanning multiple MHC alleles.

Documented time point: baseline, week 1 (first vaccination visit). Described treatment: pre-vaccination baseline after standard-of-care therapy. Assay: immunoSEQ multiplex PCR; the TCRdb copy retains only in-frame clones and omits some. The sample has over 75,000 clones, 70% to 90% seen once. The CDR3 is 13 amino acids. The ends were cut back, 2 bases at V and 9 bases at J, with 11 bases in the middle. Looked up from germline, CDR1 is WNHNN and CDR2 is SYGVQD (reference sequence). This chain uses TRBV10-1 with TRBJ2-1; D tentatively fits TRBD1 or TRBD2 (5 bases each). The sequencing used PBMCs, collected from a glioma patient treated with radiotherapy, temozolomide or both. This TCR derives from a woman in her fifties or sixties with glioma. The CDR3 here is CASSENGGSEQFF. CDR3 nucleotide sequence: TGCGCCAGCAGTGAGAATGGGGGAAGTGAGCAGTTCTTC.